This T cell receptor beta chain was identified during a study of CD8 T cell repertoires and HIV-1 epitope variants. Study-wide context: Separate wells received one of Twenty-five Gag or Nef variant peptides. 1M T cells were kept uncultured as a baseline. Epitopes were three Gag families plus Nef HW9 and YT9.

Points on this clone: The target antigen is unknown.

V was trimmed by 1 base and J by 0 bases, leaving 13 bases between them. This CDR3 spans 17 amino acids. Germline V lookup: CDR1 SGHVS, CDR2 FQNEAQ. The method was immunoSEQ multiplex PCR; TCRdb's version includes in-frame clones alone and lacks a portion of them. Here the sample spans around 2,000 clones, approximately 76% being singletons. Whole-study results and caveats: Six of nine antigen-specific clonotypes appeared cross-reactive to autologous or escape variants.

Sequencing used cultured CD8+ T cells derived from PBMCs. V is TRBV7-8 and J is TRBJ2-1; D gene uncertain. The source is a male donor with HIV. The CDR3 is CASSLVIGRSSYNEQFF. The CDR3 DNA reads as TGTGCCAGCAGCTTAGTAATCGGCAGGTCCTCCTACAATGAGCAGTTCTTC.